The sequence of this TCR beta chain was determined in a study of cytomegalovirus exposure and HLA in healthy donors. Study background: An earlier analysis found under 130 million unique TCR beta sequences from around 180 million T cells. Findings and caveats of the study: It was taken for granted in presence/absence analyses that sequencing depth across donors was roughly uniform. Most CMV-associated TCR beta chains appeared HLA-restricted in a later analysis.

PCR involved 60 Vbeta and 13 Jbeta primers. The data were produced by immunoSEQ multiplex PCR, yet TCRdb's version contains in-frame clones alone and is incomplete. The sample yields about 150,000 clones, approximately 84% seen once. Turning to this clone: Its antigen is currently unknown.

V was shortened by 7 bases and J by 4 bases, with 16 bases between the two germline ends. CDR3 size: 14 residues. The germline gives CDR1 SGHTS, CDR2 YDEGEE. Sequencing was done on a sample of PBMCs. The TCR sequence derives from a woman between 18 and 29 years old in good health and CMV-seronegative. The rearrangement joins TRBV5-8 to TRBJ2-3; D is perhaps TRBD1 (5 bases). This CDR3 is CASGKLTGADTQYF. The CDR3, as DNA: TGTGCCAGCGGGAAACTAACAGGAGCAGATACGCAGTATTTT. The full variable domain, rest sourced from reference TRBV5-8 and TRBJ2-3, is EAGVTQSPTHLIKTRGQQATLRCSPISGHTSVYWYQQALGLGLQFLLWYDEGEERNRGNFPPRFSGRQFPNYSSELNVNALELEDSALYLCASGKLTGADTQYFGPGTRLTVL.